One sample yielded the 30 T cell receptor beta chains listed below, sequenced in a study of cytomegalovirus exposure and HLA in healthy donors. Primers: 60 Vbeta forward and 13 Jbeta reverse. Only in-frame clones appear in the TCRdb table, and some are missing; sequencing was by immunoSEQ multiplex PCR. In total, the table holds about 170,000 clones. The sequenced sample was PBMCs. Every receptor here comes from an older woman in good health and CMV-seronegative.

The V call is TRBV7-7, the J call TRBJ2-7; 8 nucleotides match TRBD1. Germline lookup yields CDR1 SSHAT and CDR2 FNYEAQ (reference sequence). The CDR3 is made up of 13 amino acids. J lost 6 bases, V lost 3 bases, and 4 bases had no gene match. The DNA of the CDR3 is TGTGCCAGCAGCTTGGATGGACAGGGCGAGCAGTACTTC. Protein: CASSLDGQGEQYF.

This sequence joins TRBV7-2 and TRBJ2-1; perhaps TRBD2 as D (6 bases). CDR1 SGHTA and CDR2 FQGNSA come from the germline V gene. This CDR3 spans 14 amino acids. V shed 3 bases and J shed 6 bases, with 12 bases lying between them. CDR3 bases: TGTGCCAGCAGCTTCGTAGCTAGCGCCAATGAGCAGTTCTTC. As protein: CASSFVASANEQFF. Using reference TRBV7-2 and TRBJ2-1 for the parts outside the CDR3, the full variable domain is GAGVSQSPSNKVTEKGKDVELRCDPISGHTALYWYRQSLGQGLEFLIYFQGNSAPDKSGLPSDRFSAERTGGSVSTLTIQRTQQEDSAVYLCASSFVASANEQFFGPGTRLTVL.

The CDR3 loop reads CASSEVRQVGTEAFF. As DNA, the CDR3 is TGTGCCAGCAGTGAAGTTCGACAGGTCGGGACTGAAGCTTTCTTT. The V call is TRBV6-1, the J call TRBJ1-1; TRBD1 might be the D (6 bases). Germline V gene lookup returns CDR1 MNHNS and CDR2 SASEGT. The CDR3 is 15 amino acids. The V end was cut by 1 base, the J end by 5 bases, with 14 bases between.

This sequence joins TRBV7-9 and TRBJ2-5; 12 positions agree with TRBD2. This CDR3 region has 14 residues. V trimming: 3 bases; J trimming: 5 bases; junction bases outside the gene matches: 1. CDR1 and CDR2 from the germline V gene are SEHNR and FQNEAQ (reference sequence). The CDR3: CASSFLAGGETQYF. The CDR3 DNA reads TGTGCCAGCAGCTTCCTAGCGGGGGGGGAGACCCAGTACTTC.

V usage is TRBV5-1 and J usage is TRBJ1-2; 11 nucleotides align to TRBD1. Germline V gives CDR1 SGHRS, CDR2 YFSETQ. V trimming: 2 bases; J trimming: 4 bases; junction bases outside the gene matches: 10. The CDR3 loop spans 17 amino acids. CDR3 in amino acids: CASSLNGQGAFSYGYTF. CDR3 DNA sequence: TGCGCCAGCAGCTTAAATGGACAGGGGGCATTTAGCTATGGCTACACCTTC.

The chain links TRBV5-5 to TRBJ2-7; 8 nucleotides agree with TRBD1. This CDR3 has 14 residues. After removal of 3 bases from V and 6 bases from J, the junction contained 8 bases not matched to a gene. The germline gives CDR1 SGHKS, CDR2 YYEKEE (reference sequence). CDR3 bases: TGTGCCAGCAGCTCACGGACAGGGCGGGGCGAGCAGTACTTC. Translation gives CASSSRTGRGEQYF.

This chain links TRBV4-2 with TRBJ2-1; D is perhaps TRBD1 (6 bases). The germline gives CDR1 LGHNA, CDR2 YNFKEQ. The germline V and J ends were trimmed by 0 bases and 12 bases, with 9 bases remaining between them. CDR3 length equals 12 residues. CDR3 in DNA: TGTGCCAGCAGCCAAGACGAGGGGGTGCAGTTCTTC. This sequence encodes CASSQDEGVQFF.

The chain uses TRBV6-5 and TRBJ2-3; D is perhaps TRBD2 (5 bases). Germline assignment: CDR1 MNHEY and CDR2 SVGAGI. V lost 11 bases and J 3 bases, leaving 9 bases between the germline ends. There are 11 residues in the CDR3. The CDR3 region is CAASGTDTQYF. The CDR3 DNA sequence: TGTGCCGCCTCGGGGACAGATACGCAGTATTTT.

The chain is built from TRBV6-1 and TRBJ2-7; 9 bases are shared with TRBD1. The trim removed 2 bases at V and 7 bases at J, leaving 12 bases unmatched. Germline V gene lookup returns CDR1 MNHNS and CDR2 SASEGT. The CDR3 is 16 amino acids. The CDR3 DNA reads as TGTGCCAGCAGTGAACTTCTTACGGGACAGGGAAAGGAGCAGTACTTC. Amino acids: CASSELLTGQGKEQYF.

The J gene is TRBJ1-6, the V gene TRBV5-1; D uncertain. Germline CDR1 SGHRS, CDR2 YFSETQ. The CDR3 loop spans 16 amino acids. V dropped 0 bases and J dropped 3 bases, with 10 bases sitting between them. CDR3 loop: CASSLEAGFYNSPLHF. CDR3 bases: TGCGCCAGCAGCTTGGAGGCAGGATTCTATAATTCACCCCTCCACTTT.

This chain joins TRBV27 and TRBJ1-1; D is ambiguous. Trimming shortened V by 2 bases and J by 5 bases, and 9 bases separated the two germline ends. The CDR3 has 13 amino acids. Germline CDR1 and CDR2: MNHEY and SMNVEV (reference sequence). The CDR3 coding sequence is TGTGCCAGCAGTTTAAGAGGAGGAACTGAAGCTTTCTTT. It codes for CASSLRGGTEAFF.

CDR3 region: CASSLDSGGSYSNQPQHF. CDR3 nucleotides: TGTGCCAGCAGCTTAGATTCAGGGGGAAGTTATAGCAATCAGCCCCAGCATTTT. The chain recombines TRBV7-8 with TRBJ1-5; 7 nucleotides match TRBD1. The trim removed 1 base at V and 0 bases at J, leaving 9 bases unmatched. In germline, CDR1 is SGHVS, CDR2 FQNEAQ. This CDR3 has 18 residues. Full variable domain (missing parts from reference TRBV7-8 and TRBJ1-5): GAGVSQSPRYKVAKRGQDVALRCDPISGHVSLFWYQQALGQGPEFLTYFQNEAQLDKSGLPSDRFFAERPEGSVSTLKIQRTQQEDSAVYLCASSLDSGGSYSNQPQHFGDGTRLSIL.

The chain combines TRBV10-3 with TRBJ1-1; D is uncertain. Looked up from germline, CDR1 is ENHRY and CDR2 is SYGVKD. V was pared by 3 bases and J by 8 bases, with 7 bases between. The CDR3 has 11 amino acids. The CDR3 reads CAISEQREAFF. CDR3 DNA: TGTGCCATCAGTGAACAGAGAGAAGCTTTCTTT.

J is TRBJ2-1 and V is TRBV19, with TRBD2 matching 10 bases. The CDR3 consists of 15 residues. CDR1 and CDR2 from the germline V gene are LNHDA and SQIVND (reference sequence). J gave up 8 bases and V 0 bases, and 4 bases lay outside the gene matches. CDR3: CASSIDTLAGYEQFF. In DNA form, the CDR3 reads TGTGCCAGTAGTATAGATACACTAGCGGGATATGAGCAGTTCTTC. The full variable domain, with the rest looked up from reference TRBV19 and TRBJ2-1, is DGGITQSPKYLFRKEGQNVTLSCEQNLNHDAMYWYRQDPGQGLRLIYYSQIVNDFQKGDIAEGYSVSREKKESFPLTVTSAQKNPTAFYLCASSIDTLAGYEQFFGPGTRLTVL.

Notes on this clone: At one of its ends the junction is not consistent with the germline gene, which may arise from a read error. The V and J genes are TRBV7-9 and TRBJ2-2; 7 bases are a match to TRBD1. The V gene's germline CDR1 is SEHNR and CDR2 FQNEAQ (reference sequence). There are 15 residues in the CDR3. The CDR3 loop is CAGSRAGGHTGELFF. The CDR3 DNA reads TGTGCCGGCAGCCGGGCAGGGGGACACACCGGGGAGCTGTTTTTT.

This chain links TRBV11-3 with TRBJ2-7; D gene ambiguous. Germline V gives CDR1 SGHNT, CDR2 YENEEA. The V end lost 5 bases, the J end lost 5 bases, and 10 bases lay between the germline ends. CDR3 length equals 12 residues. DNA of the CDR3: TGTGCCAGCAGCCCAGATGGTAACGAGCAGTACTTC. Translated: CASSPDGNEQYF.

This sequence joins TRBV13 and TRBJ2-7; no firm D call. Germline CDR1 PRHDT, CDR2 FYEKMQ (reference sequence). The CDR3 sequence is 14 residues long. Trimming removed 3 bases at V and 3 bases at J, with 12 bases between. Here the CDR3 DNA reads TGTGCCAGCAGCTTCTCGGAGACCCTCTACGAGCAGTACTTC. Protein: CASSFSETLYEQYF. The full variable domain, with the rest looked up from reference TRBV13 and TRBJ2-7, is AAGVIQSPRHLIKEKRETATLKCYPIPRHDTVYWYQQGPGQDPQFLISFYEKMQSDKGSIPDRFSAQQFSDYHSELNMSSLELGDSALYFCASSFSETLYEQYFGPGTRLTVT.

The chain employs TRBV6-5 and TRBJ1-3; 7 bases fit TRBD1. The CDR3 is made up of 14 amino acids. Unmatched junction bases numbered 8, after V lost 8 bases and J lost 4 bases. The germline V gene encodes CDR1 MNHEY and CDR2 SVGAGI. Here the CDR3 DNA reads TGTGCCAGCGCCCCCGCAGGGGGAGGAAACACCATATATTTT. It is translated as CASAPAGGGNTIYF.

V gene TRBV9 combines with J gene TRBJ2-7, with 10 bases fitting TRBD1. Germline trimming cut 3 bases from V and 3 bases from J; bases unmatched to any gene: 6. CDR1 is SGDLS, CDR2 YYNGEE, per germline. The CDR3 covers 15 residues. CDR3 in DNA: TGTGCCAGCAGCGCCGGGACAGGGGACGTCTACGAGCAGTACTTC. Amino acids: CASSAGTGDVYEQYF.

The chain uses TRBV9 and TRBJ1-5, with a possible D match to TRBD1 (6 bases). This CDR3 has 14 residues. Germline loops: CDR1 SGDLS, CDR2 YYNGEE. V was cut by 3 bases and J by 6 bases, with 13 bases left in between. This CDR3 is CASSAHRDSQPQHF. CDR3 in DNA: TGTGCCAGCAGCGCCCACAGGGATTCTCAGCCCCAGCATTTT.

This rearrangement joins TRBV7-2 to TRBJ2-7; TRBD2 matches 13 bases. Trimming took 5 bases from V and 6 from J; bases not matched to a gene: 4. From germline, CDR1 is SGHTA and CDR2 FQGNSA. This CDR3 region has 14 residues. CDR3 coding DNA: TGTGCCAGCAGCGGGACTAGCGGGATTCGCGAGCAGTACTTC. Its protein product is CASSGTSGIREQYF.

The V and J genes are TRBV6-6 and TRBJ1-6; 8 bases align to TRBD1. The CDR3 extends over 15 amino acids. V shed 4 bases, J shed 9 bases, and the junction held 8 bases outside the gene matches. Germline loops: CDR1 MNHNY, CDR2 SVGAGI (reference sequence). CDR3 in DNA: TGTGCCAGCAGTTTCAGGACAGGGACTACTTCACCCCTCCACTTT. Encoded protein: CASSFRTGTTSPLHF.

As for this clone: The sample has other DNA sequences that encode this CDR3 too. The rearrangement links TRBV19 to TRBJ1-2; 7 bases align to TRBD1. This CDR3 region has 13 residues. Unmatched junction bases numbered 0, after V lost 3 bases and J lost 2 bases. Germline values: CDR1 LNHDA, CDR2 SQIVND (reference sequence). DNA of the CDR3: TGTGCCAGTAGTATCAGGGGGAACTATGGCTACACCTTC. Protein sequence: CASSIRGNYGYTF.

The CDR3 loop reads CASSLRTGSTDTQYF. The CDR3 DNA reads as TGTGCCAGCAGCTTGCGGACTGGTAGCACAGATACGCAGTATTTT. The genes are TRBV7-3 and TRBJ2-3, with D possibly TRBD2 on 5 matching bases. V lost 3 bases, J lost 0 bases, and 10 bases lay in between. CDR3 length equals 15 residues. CDR1 SGHTA and CDR2 FQGTGA come from the germline V gene.

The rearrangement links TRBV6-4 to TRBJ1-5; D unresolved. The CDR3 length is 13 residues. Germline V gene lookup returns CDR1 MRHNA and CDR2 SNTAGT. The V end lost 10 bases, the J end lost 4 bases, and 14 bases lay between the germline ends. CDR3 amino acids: CATSLERNQPQHF. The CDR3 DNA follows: TGTGCCACCAGCTTGGAGCGGAATCAGCCCCAGCATTTT.

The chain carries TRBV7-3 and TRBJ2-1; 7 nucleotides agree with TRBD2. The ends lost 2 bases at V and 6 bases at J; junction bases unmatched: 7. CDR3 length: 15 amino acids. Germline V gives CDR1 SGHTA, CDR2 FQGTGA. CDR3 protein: CASSLQRGPGNEQFF. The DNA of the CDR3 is TGTGCCAGCAGCTTACAGCGGGGTCCGGGCAATGAGCAGTTCTTC.

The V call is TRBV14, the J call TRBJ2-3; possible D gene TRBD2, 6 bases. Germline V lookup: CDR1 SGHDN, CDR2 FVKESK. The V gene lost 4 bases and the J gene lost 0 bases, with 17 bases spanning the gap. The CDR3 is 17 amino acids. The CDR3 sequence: CASSLMSSSGSTDTQYF. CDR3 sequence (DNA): TGTGCCAGCAGCCTGATGTCCTCAAGCGGGAGCACAGATACGCAGTATTTT.

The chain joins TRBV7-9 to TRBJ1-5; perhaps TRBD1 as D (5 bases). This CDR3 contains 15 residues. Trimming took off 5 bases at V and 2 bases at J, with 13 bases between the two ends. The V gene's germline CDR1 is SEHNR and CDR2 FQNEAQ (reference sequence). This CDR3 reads CASSLGEGGNQPQHF. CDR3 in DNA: TGTGCCAGCAGCCTAGGGGAAGGGGGCAATCAGCCCCAGCATTTT.

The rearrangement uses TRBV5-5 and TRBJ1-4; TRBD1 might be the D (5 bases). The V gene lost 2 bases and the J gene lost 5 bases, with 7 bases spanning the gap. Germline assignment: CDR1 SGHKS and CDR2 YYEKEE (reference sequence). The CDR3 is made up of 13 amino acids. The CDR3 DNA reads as TGTGCCAGCAGCTTAGGACAAAATGAAAAACTGTTTTTT. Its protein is CASSLGQNEKLFF.

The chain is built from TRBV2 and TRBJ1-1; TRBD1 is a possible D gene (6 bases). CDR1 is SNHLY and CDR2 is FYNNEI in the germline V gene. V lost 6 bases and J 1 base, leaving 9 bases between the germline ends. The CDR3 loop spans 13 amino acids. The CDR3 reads CASRADRNTEAFF. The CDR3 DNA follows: TGTGCCAGCAGGGCGGACAGGAACACTGAAGCTTTCTTT.